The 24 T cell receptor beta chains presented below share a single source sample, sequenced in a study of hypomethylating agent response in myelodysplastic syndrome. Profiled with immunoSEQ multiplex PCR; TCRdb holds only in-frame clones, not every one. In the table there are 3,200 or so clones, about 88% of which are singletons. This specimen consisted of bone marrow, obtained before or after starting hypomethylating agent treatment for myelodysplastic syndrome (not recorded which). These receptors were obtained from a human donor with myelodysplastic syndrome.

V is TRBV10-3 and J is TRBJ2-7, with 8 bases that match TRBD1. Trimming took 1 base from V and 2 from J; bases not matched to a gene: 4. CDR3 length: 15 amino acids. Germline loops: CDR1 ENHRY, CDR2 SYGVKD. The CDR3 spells CAISEYGQGPYEQYF. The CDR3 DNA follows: TGTGCCATCAGTGAGTACGGACAGGGTCCCTACGAGCAGTACTTC.

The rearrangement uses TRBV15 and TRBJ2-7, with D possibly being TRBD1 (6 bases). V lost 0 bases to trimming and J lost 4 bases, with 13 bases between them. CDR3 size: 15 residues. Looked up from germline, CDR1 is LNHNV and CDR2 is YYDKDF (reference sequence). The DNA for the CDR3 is TGTGCCACCAGCAGAGAGGAGACAGGCGTTTACGAGCAGTACTTC. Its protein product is CATSREETGVYEQYF.

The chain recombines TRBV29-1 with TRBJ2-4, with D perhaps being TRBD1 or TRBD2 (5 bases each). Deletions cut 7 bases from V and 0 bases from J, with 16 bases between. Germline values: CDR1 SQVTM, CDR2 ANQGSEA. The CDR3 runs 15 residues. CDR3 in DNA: TGCAGCGCCACATCGGGACCCCTAGCCAAAAACATTCAGTACTTC. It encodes CSATSGPLAKNIQYF.

CDR3 sequence (DNA): TGTGCCAGCAGTTTGGACGGTAACACCGGGGAGCTGTTTTTT. Residues: CASSLDGNTGELFF. This sequence joins TRBV6-6 and TRBJ2-2; D unclear. The length of the CDR3 is 14 residues. Between the trimmed V and J ends, which lost 4 bases and 2 bases, there was a span of 8 bases. CDR1 is MNHNY, CDR2 SVGAGI, per germline (reference sequence).

CDR3 sequence (DNA): TGCGCCAGCAGCTTTGACAATGGGGCCCTCTTCACCTTC. As protein: CASSFDNGALFTF. V is TRBV5-1 and J is TRBJ1-2, with D tentatively TRBD1 (5 bases). Germline assignment: CDR1 SGHRS and CDR2 YFSETQ. This CDR3 has 13 residues. With 2 bases removed from V and 13 bases from J, the gap between germline ends came to 18 bases.

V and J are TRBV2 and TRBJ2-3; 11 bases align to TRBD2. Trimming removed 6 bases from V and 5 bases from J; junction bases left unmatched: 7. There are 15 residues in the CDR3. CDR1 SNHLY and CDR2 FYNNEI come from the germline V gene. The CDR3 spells CASRAGTSGIDTQYF. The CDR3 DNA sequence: TGTGCCAGCAGGGCGGGGACTAGCGGAATAGATACGCAGTATTTT.

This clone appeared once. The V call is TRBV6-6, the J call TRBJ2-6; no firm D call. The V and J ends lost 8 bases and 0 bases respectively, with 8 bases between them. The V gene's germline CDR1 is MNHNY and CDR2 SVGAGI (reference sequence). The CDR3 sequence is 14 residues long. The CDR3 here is CASSGPSGANVLTF. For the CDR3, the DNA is TGTGCCAGCTCTGGCCCCTCTGGGGCCAACGTCCTGACTTTC.

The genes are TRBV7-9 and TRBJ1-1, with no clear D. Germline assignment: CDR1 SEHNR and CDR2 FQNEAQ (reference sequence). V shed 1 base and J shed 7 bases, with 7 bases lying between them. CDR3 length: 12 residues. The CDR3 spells CASSLETGEAFF. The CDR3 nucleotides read TGTGCCAGCAGCTTAGAGACTGGTGAAGCTTTCTTT.

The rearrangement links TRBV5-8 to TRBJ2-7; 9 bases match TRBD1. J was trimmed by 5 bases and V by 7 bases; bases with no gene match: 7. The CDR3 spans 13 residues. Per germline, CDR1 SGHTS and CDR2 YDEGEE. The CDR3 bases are TGTGCCAGCGCCGGGACAGGGCACAACGAGCAGTACTTC. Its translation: CASAGTGHNEQYF.

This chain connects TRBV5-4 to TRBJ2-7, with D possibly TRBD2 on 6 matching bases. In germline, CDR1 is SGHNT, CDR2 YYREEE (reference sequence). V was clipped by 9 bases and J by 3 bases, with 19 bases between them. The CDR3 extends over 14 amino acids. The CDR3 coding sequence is TGTGCCATCAGACTTCACCCGGGGGACTACGAGCAGTACTTC. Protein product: CAIRLHPGDYEQYF.

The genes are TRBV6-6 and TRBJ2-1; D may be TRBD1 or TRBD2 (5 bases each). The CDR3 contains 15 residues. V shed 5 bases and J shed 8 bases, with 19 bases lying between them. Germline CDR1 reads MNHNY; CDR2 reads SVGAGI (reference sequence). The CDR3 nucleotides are TGTGCCAGCAGTCTTCGGGACCCAGCTGTAGATGAGCAGTTCTTC. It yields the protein CASSLRDPAVDEQFF.

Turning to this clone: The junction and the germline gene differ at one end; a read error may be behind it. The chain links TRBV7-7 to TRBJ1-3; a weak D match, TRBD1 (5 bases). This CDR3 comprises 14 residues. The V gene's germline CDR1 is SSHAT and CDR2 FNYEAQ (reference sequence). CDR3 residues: CASSLGDSGNTIYF. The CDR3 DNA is TGTGCTAGCAGCTTAGGGGACTCTGGAAACACCATATATTTT.

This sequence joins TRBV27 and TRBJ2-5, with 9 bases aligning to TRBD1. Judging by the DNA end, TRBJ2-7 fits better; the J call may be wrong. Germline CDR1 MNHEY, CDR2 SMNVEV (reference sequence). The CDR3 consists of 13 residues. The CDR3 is CASRGQGGHEQYF. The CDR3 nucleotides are TGTGCCAGCAGGGGACAGGGCGGCCACGAGCAGTACTTC.

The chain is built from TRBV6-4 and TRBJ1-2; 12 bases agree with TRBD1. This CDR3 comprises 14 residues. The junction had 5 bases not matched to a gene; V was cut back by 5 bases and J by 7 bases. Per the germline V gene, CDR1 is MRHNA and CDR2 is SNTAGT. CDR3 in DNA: TGTGCCAGCAGTTCCGGGACAGGGGGCATTGGCTACACCTTC. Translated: CASSSGTGGIGYTF.

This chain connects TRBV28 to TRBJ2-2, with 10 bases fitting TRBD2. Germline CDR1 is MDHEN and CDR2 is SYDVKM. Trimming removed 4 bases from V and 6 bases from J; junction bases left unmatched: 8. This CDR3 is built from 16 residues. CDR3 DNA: TGTGCCAGCAGTTCCCAAGCTAGCGGGAGTCCCGGGGAGCTGTTTTTT. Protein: CASSSQASGSPGELFF.

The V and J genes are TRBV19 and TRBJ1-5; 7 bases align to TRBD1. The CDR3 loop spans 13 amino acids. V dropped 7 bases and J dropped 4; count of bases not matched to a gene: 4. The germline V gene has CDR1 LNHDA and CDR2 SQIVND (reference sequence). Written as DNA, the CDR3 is TGTGCCAGTACTACACAGGGGAATCAGCCCCAGCATTTT. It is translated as CASTTQGNQPQHF. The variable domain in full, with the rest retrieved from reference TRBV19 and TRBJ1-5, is DGGITQSPKYLFRKEGQNVTLSCEQNLNHDAMYWYRQDPGQGLRLIYYSQIVNDFQKGDIAEGYSVSREKKESFPLTVTSAQKNPTAFYLCASTTQGNQPQHFGDGTRLSIL.

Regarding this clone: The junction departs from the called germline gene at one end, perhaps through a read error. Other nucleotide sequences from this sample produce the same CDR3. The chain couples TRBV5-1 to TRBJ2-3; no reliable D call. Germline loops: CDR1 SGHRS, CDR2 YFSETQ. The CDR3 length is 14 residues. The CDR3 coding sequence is TGTGCCAGCACCATTAGTGAGATTGGAGATACGCAGTATTTT. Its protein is CASTISEIGDTQYF.

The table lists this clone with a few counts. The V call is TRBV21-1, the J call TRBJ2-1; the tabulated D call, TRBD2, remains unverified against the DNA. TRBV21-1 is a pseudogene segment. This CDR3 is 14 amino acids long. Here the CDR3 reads CASSKEELADEQFF. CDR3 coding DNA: TGTGCCAGCAGCAAAGAGGAACTAGCGGATGAGCAGTTCTTC.

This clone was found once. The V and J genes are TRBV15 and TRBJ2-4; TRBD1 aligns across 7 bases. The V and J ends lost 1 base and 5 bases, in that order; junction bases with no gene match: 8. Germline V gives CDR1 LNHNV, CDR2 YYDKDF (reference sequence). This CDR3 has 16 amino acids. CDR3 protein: CATSRGKRQGQNIQYF. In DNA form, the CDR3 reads TGTGCCACCAGCAGAGGGAAAAGACAGGGACAAAACATTCAGTACTTC.

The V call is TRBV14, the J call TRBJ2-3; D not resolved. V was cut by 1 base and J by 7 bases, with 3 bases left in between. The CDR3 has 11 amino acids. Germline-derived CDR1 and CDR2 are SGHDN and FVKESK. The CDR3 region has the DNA TGTGCCAGCAGCCAAGGTTATACGCAGTATTTT. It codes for CASSQGYTQYF. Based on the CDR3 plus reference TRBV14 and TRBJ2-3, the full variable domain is EAGVTQFPSHSVIEKGQTVTLRCDPISGHDNLYWYRRVMGKEIKFLLHFVKESKQDESGMPNNRFLAERTGGTYSTLKVQPAELEDSGVYFCASSQGYTQYFGPGTRLTVL.

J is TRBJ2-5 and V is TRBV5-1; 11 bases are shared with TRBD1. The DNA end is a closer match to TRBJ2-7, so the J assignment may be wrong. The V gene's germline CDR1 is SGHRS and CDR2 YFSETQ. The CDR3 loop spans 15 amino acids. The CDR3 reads CASSSGQGVAYEQYF. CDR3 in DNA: TGCGCCAGCAGCTCGGGACAGGGGGTAGCCTACGAGCAGTACTTC.

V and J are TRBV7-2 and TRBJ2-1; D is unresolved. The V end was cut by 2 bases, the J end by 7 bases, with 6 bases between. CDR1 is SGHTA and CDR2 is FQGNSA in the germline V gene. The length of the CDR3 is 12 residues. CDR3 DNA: TGTGCCAGCAGCTTATCCCCTAATGAGCAGTTCTTC. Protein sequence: CASSLSPNEQFF.

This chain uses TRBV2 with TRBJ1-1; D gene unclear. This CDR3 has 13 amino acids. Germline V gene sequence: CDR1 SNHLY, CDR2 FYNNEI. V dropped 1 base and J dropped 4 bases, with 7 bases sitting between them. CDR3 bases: TGTGCCAGCAGTGAAGGGGGTTTCACTGAAGCTTTCTTT. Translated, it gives CASSEGGFTEAFF.

CDR3 loop: CASSWQGTGVFKYEQYF. The CDR3 region has the DNA TGTGCCAGCAGTTGGCAAGGGACAGGGGTTTTTAAGTACGAGCAGTACTTC. The chain links TRBV27 to TRBJ2-7; 10 bases match TRBD1. Germline CDR1 is MNHEY and CDR2 is SMNVEV (reference sequence). Trimming took 4 bases from V and 4 from J; bases not matched to a gene: 13. The CDR3 covers 17 residues.